These 2 T cell receptor beta chains were all obtained from the same sample, sequenced in a study of T cell responses to AZD1222 COVID-19 vaccine. Here immunoSEQ multiplex PCR was the method, and the copy in TCRdb shows in-frame clones only, minus some. The table has 150,000 or so clones, roughly four fifths seen once; the top ten hold about 4%. Sequences were derived from peripheral blood, sampled on day 0 of MenACWY control vaccination. These receptors were collected from an adult in good health.

This clone was observed a few times. The chain links TRBV3-1 (or the pseudogene TRBV3-2) to TRBJ2-1; 11 bases agree with TRBD2. This CDR3 is 17 amino acids long. Germline-derived CDR1 and CDR2 are LGHDT and YNNKEL (reference sequence). V lost 0 bases, J lost 8 bases, and 9 bases stayed unmatched. CDR3 in DNA: TGTGCCAGCAGCCAAGATACCCTAGCGGGGGGTAAGGATGAGCAGTTCTTC. It translates to CASSQDTLAGGKDEQFF.

V is TRBV10-1 and J is TRBJ2-1, with D unresolved. CDR3 length: 13 residues. Germline V lookup: CDR1 WNHNN, CDR2 SYGVQD (reference sequence). The V end was cut by 5 bases, the J end by 9 bases, with 14 bases between. The CDR3 is CASSPIRTSEQFF. The CDR3, as DNA: TGCGCCAGCAGTCCCATCCGGACCAGTGAGCAGTTCTTC.